Given below is one T cell receptor (beta chain) in context. The germline CDR1 and CDR2 sequences are SGHNT and YENEEA. Trimming took off 2 bases at V and 2 bases at J, with 13 bases between the two ends. This CDR3 has 15 amino acids. The source of the sample is a study of blood T cell repertoires in COVID-19. Turning to the study itself: Symptom resolution, clearance, or two negative PCRs marked the recovered donors of Cohort 3.

Method: immunoSEQ multiplex PCR; TCRdb's copy keeps in-frame clones and lacks some. The data hold under 400,000 clones, with around 87% observed a single time. Sequenced: PBMCs or T cells enriched from blood (not recorded which). The chain joins TRBV11-3 to TRBJ2-7; D is perhaps TRBD1 (5 bases). This clonotype was obtained from a man aged 35 to 55 in a cohort exposed to, infected with or recovered from COVID-19 (not recorded which). Here the CDR3 reads CASSLNGGAAYEQYF. The CDR3 DNA follows: TGTGCCAGCAGCTTAAATGGTGGGGCCGCCTACGAGCAGTACTTC.